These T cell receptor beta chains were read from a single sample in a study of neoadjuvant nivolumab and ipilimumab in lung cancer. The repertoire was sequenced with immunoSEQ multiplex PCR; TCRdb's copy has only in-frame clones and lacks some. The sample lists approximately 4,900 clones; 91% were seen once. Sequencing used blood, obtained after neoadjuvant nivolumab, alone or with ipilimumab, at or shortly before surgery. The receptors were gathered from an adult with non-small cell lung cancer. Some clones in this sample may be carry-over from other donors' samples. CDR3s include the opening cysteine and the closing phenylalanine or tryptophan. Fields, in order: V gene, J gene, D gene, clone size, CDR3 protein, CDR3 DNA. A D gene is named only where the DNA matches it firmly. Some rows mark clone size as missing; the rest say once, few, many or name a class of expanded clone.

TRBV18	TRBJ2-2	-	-	CASSPERAPGELFF	TGTGCCAGCTCACCGGAAAGGGCCCCCGGGGAGCTGTTTTTT
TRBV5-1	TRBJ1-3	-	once	CASSLDRFGNTIYF	TGCGCCAGCAGCTTGGACAGGTTTGGAAACACCATATATTTT
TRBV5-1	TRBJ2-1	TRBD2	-	CASSPGTRPYNEQFF	TGCGCCAGCAGCCCCGGGACTAGACCCTACAATGAGCAGTTCTTC
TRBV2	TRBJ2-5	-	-	CASSETQETQYF	TGTGCCAGCAGTGAGACCCAAGAGACCCAGTACTTC
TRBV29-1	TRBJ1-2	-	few	CSVEGQPYGYTF	TGCAGCGTTGAAGGACAGCCCTATGGCTACACCTTC
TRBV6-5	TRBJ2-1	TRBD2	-	CASSLSGGDEQFF	TGTGCCAGCTCTCTCTCGGGGGGTGATGAGCAGTTCTTC
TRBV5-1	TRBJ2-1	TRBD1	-	CASSLREGARAFYNEQFF	TGCGCCAGCAGCTTGAGAGAGGGGGCCAGGGCTTTTTACAATGAGCAGTTCTTC
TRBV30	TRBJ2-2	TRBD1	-	CAWSVFLGQGATGELFF	TGTGCCTGGAGTGTATTTCTCGGACAGGGGGCAACCGGGGAGCTGTTTTTT
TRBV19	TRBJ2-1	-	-	CASSTQVNEQFF	TGTGCCAGTAGTACGCAGGTCAATGAGCAGTTCTTC
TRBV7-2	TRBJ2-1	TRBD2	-	CASSPLAGEVNEQFF	TGTGCCAGCAGCCCACTAGCGGGAGAGGTGAATGAGCAGTTCTTC
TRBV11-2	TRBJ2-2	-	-	CASSLNGPGELFF	TGTGCCAGCAGCTTAAATGGACCCGGGGAGCTGTTTTTT
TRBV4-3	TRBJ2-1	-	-	CASSQEWRGSYNEQFF	TGCGCCAGCAGCCAAGAGTGGCGCGGCTCCTACAATGAGCAGTTCTTC
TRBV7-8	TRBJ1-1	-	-	CASSLGTLGSEAFF	TGTGCCAGCAGCTTGGGGACATTGGGTTCTGAAGCTTTCTTT
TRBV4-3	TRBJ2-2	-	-	CASSQSRFWGSGELFF	TGCGCCAGCAGCCAGTCAAGGTTCTGGGGGTCCGGGGAGCTGTTTTTT
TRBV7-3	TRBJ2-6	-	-	CASSPQSGANVLTF	TGTGCCAGCAGCCCCCAAAGTGGGGCCAACGTCCTGACTTTC
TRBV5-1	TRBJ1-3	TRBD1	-	CASSAGDSLRGNTIYF	TGCGCCAGCAGCGCCGGGGACAGCCTAAGGGGAAACACCATATATTTT
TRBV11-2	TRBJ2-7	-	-	CASSLDQISYEQYF	TGTGCCAGCAGCTTAGATCAAATCTCCTACGAGCAGTACTTC
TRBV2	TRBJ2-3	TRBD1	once	CASREGARADTQYF	TGTGCCAGCAGAGAGGGGGCCCGGGCAGATACGCAGTATTTT
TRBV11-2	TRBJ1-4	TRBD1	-	CASSQGQGNEKLFF	TGTGCCAGCAGCCAGGGACAGGGGAATGAAAAACTGTTTTTT
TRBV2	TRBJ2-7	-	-	CASSELALYGDEQYF	TGTGCCAGCAGTGAACTAGCATTATACGGGGACGAGCAGTACTTC
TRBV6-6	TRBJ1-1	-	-	CASSGRTGSSNTEAFF	TGTGCCAGCAGTGGGCGCACAGGGAGCTCGAACACTGAAGCTTTCTTT
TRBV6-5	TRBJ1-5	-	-	CASSYRVGGNQPQHF	TGTGCCAGCAGTTACCGCGTAGGGGGTAATCAGCCCCAGCATTTT
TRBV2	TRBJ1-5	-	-	CASRYREAPNQPQHF	TGTGCCAGCAGGTACAGGGAGGCCCCCAATCAGCCCCAGCATTTT
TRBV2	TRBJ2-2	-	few	CASRQVFQPGELFF	TGTGCCAGTAGACAGGTGTTTCAACCCGGGGAGCTGTTTTTT
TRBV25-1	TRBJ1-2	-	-	CASSELGRQDYGYTF	TGTGCCAGCAGTGAATTAGGCAGGCAGGACTATGGCTACACCTTC
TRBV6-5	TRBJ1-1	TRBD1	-	CASRNTDRGRFEAFF	TGTGCCAGCAGAAATACGGACAGGGGGCGGTTTGAAGCTTTCTTT
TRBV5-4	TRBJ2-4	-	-	CASTFSGLAKNIQYF	TGTGCCAGCACCTTCAGCGGGCTGGCCAAAAACATTCAGTACTTC
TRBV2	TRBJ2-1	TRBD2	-	CASSVSSGRSGEQFF	TGTGCCAGCAGTGTTTCTAGCGGGAGGTCGGGTGAGCAGTTCTTC
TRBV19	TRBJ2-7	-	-	CASARGHEQYF	TGTGCCAGCGCAAGGGGACACGAGCAGTACTTC
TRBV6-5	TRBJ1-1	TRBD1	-	CASRSTGGRAFF	TGTGCCAGCAGATCGACAGGGGGGAGGGCTTTCTTT
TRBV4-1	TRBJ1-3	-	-	CASSQEIAHSGNTIYF	TGCGCCAGCAGCCAAGAGATAGCTCACTCTGGAAACACCATATATTTT
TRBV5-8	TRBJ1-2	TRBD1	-	CASSLTGQGTYGYTF	TGTGCCAGCAGCCTTACAGGACAGGGCACTTATGGCTACACCTTC
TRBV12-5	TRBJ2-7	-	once	CASGLGGTSYEQYF	TGTGCTAGTGGTTTGGGCGGGACCTCCTACGAGCAGTACTTC
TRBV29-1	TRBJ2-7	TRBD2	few	CSVAQLAGDAYEQYF	TGCAGCGTGGCCCAACTAGCGGGAGACGCCTACGAGCAGTACTTC
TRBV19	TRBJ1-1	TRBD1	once	CASSTGQGSAYFF	TGTGCCAGTAGTACCGGACAGGGGTCGGCCTACTTCTTT
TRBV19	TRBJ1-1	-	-	CASSWWNTEAFF	TGTGCCAGTAGTTGGTGGAACACTGAAGCTTTCTTT
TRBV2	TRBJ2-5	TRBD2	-	CASQTSAVQETQYF	TGTGCCAGTCAGACTAGCGCCGTTCAAGAGACCCAGTACTTC
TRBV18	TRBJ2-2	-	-	CASSPLGPGELFF	TGTGCCAGCTCACCCTTGGGCCCCGGGGAGCTGTTTTTT
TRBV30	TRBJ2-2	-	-	CAWSGRWRGDTGELFF	TGTGCCTGGAGCGGTCGTTGGAGGGGGGATACCGGGGAGCTGTTTTTT
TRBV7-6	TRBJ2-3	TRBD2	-	CASSRLSGVRSSTDTQYF	TGTGCCAGCAGCAGACTAAGCGGGGTCCGATCTAGCACAGATACGCAGTATTTT
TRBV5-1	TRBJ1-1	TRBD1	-	CASSGDRADTEAFF	TGCGCCAGCAGCGGGGACAGGGCGGACACTGAAGCTTTCTTT
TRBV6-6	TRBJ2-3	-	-	CATAAGYTDTQYF	TGTGCCACCGCCGCAGGCTACACAGATACGCAGTATTTT
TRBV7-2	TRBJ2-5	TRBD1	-	CASSLGPGQGSETQYF	TGTGCCAGCAGCTTAGGGCCCGGACAGGGGAGCGAGACCCAGTACTTC